The 4 T cell receptor beta chains below were found in one sample sequenced in a study of blood T cell repertoires in COVID-19. Produced via immunoSEQ multiplex PCR; TCRdb's table is partial and in-frame only. The table lists roughly 100,000 clones, 70% to 90% of them singletons. The source material was peripheral blood. The receptors were sampled from a middle-aged man with active or convalescent COVID-19.

The V and J genes are TRBV7-2 and TRBJ2-7; TRBD1 matches at 10 bases. With 3 bases clipped from V and 2 bases from J, the junction kept 4 bases outside the gene matches. Germline V gene data show CDR1 as SGHTA and CDR2 as FQGNSA. CDR3 size: 15 residues. CDR3 nucleotides: TGTGCCAGCAGCTTCGGACAGGGGGTTCCCTACGAGCAGTACTTC. Translating it yields CASSFGQGVPYEQYF.

CDR3 coding DNA: TGCGCCAGCAGCTCAGAGACAGGGGGCACTGAAGCTTTCTTT. It encodes CASSSETGGTEAFF. The gene calls are TRBV5-1 and TRBJ1-1; 9 bases are shared with TRBD1. The CDR3 covers 14 residues. Trimming took 3 bases from V and 4 from J; bases not matched to a gene: 4. The germline gives CDR1 SGHRS, CDR2 YFSETQ.

About this clone: Other nucleotide sequences from this sample produce the same CDR3. The chain is built from TRBV14 and TRBJ2-1; TRBD2 matches at 9 bases. Trimming took 4 bases from V and 4 from J; bases not matched to a gene: 8. The germline V gene has CDR1 SGHDN and CDR2 FVKESK. The CDR3 has 16 amino acids. CDR3 amino acids: CASSLLGSGGYNEQFF. Written as DNA, the CDR3 is TGTGCCAGCAGCCTCCTGGGTAGCGGGGGATACAATGAGCAGTTCTTC.

This clone has only a few counts. The chain employs TRBV18 and TRBJ2-7; D might be TRBD2 (6 bases). The CDR3 consists of 16 residues. Germline loops: CDR1 KGHSH, CDR2 LQKENI. Trimming cost V 1 base and J 0 bases, with 13 bases left between them. CDR3 DNA sequence: TGTGCCAGCTCACCACAACGGGGGTCGGACTCCTACGAGCAGTACTTC. The encoded protein is CASSPQRGSDSYEQYF. Based on the CDR3 plus reference TRBV18 and TRBJ2-7, the full variable domain is NAGVMQNPRHLVRRRGQEARLRCSPMKGHSHVYWYRQLPEEGLKFMVYLQKENIIDESGMPKERFSAEFPKEGPSILRIQQVVRGDSAAYFCASSPQRGSDSYEQYFGPGTRLTVT.